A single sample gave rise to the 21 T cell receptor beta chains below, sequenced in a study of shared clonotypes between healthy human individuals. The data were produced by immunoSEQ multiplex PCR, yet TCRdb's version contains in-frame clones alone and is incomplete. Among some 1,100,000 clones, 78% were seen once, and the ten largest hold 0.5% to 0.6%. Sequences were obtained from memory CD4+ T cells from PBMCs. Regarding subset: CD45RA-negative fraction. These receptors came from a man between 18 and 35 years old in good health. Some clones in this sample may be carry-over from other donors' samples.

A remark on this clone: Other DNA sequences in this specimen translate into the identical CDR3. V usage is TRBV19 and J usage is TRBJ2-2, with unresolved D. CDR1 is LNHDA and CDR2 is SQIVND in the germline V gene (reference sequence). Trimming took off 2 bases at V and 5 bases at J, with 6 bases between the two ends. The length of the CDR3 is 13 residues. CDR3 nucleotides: TGTGCCAGTAGTATAAGTGGGACCGGGGAGCTGTTTTTT. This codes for CASSISGTGELFF.

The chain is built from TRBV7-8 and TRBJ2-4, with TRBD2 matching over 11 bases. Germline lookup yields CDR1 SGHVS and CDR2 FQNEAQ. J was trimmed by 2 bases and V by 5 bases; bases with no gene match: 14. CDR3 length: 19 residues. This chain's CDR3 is CASSPEAPTSGDSKNIQYF. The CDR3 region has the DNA TGTGCCAGCAGCCCAGAAGCCCCGACTAGCGGGGACTCCAAAAACATTCAGTACTTC.

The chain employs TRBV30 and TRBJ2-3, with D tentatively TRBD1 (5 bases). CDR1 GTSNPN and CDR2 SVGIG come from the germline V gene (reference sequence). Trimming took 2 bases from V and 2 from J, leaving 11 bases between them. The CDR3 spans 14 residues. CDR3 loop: CAWSQGGDTDTQYF. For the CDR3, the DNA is TGTGCCTGGAGTCAGGGTGGGGACACAGATACGCAGTATTTT.

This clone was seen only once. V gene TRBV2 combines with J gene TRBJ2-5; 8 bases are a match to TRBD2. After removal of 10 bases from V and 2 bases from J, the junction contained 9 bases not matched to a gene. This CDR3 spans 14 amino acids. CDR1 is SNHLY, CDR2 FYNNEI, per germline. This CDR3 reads CATSDGTRQETQYF. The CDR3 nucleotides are TGTGCCACCTCAGACGGGACTAGGCAAGAGACCCAGTACTTC.

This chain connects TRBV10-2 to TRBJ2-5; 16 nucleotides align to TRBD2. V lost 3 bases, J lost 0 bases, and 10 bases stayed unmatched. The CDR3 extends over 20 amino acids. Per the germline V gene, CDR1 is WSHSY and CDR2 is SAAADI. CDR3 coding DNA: TGCGCCAGCAGTGATTCCTTGGGACTAGCGGGAGGGAGGTACCAAGAGACCCAGTACTTC. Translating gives CASSDSLGLAGGRYQETQYF.

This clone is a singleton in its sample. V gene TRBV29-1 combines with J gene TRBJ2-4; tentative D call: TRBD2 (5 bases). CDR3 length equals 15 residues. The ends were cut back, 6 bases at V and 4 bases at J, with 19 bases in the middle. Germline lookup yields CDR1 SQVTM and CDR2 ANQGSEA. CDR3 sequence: CSVFRGRANKNIQYF. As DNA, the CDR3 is TGCAGCGTCTTTCGAGGGAGAGCGAATAAAAACATTCAGTACTTC. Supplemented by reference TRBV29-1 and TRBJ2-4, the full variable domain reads SAVISQKPSRDICQRGTSLTIQCQVDSQVTMMFWYRQQPGQSLTLIATANQGSEATYESGFVIDKFPISRPNLTFSTLTVSNMSPEDSSIYLCSVFRGRANKNIQYFGAGTRLSVL.

CDR3 DNA: TGTGCCAGCAGCTTGTACTCGAAGGGGTACACCATATATTTT. The encoded protein is CASSLYSKGYTIYF. This sequence joins TRBV11-2 and TRBJ1-3; D is perhaps TRBD1 (5 bases). The CDR3 has 14 amino acids. CDR1 is SGHAT and CDR2 is FQNNGV in the germline V gene. Trimming shortened V by 3 bases and J by 8 bases, and 14 bases separated the two germline ends.

CDR3 in amino acids: CASSSTGAFGLNEQFF. In DNA form, the CDR3 reads TGTGCCAGCAGTTCGACAGGGGCTTTCGGGCTCAATGAGCAGTTCTTC. The chain recombines TRBV28 with TRBJ2-1, with TRBD1 matching over 8 bases. With V trimmed by 4 bases and J by 6 bases, 11 bases remained unmatched. Germline V gene lookup returns CDR1 MDHEN and CDR2 SYDVKM. The CDR3 consists of 16 residues.

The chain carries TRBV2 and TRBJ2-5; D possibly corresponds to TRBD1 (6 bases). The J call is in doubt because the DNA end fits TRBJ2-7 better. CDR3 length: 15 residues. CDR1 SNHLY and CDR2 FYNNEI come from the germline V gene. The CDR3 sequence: CASANRVPRPYEQYF. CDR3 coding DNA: TGTGCCAGCGCAAACAGGGTACCACGCCCCTACGAGCAGTACTTC.

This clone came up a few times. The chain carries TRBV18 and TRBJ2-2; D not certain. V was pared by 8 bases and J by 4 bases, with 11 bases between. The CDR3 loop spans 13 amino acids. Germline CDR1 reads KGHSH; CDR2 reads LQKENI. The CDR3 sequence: CASQETGTGELFF. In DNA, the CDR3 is TGTGCCAGCCAAGAGACCGGCACCGGGGAGCTGTTTTTT.

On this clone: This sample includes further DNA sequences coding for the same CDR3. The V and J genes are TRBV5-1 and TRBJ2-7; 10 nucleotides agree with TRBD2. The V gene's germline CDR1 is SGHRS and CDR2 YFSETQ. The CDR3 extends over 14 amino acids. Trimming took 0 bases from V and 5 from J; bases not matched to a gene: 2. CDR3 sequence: CASSLGLAGDEQYF. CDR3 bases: TGCGCCAGCAGCTTGGGTCTAGCGGGAGACGAGCAGTACTTC.

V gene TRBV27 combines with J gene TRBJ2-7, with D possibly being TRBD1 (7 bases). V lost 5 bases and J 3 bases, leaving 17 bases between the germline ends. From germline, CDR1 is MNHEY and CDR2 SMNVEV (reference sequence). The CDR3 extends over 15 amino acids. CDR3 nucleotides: TGTGCCAGCAGTACCAGGGGGGTGGGGGGCTACGAGCAGTACTTC. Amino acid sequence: CASSTRGVGGYEQYF.

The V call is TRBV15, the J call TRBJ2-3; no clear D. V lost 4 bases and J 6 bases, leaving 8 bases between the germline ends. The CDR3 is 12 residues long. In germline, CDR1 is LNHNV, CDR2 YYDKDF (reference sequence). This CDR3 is CATSKLRDTQYF. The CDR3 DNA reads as TGTGCCACCAGCAAACTGCGGGATACGCAGTATTTT.

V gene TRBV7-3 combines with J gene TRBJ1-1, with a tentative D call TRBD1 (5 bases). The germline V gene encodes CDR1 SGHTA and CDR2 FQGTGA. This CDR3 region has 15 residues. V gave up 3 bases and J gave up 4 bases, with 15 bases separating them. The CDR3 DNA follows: TGTGCCAGCAGCTTTCTCTCCAGGGTGGGCACTGAAGCTTTCTTT. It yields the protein CASSFLSRVGTEAFF.

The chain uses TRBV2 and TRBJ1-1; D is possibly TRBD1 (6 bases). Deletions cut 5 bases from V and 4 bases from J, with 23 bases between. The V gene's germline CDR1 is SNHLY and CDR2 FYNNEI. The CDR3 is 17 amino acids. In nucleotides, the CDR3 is TGTGCCAGCAGTCTCGGACAGATCGGGGCGGATGGCACTGAAGCTTTCTTT. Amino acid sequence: CASSLGQIGADGTEAFF.

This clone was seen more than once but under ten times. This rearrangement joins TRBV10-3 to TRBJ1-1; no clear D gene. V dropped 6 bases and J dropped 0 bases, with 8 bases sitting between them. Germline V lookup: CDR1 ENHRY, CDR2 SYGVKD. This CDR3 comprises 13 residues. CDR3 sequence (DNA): TGTGCCATCAGCACTGGGATGAACACTGAAGCTTTCTTT. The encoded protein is CAISTGMNTEAFF.

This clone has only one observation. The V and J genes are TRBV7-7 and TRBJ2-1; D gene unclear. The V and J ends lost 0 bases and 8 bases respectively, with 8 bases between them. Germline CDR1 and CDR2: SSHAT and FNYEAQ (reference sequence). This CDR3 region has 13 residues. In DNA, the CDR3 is TGTGCCAGCAGCTTAGCAGCTGGAGATGAGCAGTTCTTC. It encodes CASSLAAGDEQFF.

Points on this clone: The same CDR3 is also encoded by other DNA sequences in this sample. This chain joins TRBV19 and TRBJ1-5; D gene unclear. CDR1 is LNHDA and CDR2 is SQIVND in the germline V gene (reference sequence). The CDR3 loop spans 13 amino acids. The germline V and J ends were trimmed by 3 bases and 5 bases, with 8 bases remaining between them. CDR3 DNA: TGTGCCAGTAGTATTGGGAGGGATCAGCCCCAGCATTTT. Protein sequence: CASSIGRDQPQHF.

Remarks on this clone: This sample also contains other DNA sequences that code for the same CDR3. CDR3 nucleotide sequence: TGTGCCAGCAGCTTAGACACTTATGGCTACACCTTC. Amino acid sequence: CASSLDTYGYTF. This chain uses TRBV7-9 with TRBJ1-2; D not certain. This CDR3 region has 12 residues. Between the trimmed V and J ends, which lost 1 base and 5 bases, there was a span of 5 bases. The V gene's germline CDR1 is SEHNR and CDR2 FQNEAQ (reference sequence).

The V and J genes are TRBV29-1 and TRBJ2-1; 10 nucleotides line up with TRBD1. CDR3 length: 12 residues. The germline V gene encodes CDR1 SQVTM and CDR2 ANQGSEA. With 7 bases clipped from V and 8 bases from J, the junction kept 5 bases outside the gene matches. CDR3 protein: CSAAGQGYEQFF. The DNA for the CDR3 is TGCAGCGCAGCGGGACAGGGGTATGAGCAGTTCTTC.

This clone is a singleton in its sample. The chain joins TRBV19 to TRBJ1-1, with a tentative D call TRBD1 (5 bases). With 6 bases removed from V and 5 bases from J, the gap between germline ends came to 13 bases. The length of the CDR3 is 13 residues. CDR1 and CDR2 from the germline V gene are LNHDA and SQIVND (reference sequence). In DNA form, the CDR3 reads TGTGCCAGTAGGCCCGGGGGACGGACTGAAGCTTTCTTT. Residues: CASRPGGRTEAFF.